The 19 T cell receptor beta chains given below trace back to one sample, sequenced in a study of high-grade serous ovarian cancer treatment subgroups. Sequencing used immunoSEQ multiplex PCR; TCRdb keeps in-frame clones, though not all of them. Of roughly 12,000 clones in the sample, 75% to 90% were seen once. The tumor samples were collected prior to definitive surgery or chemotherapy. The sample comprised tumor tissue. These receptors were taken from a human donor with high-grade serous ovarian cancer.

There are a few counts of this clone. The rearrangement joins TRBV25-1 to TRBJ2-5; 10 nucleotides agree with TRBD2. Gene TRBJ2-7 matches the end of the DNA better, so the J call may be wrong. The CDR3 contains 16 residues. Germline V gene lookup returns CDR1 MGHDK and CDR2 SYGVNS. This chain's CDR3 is CASPIGLADVSYEQYF. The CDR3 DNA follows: TGTGCCAGCCCTATCGGACTAGCGGACGTTTCCTACGAGCAGTACTTC.

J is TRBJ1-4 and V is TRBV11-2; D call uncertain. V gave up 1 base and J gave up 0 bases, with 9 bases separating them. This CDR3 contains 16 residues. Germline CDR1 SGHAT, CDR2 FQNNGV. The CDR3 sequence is CASSLVHDTTNEKLFF. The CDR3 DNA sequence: TGTGCCAGCAGCTTAGTTCACGATACAACTAATGAAAAACTGTTTTTT.

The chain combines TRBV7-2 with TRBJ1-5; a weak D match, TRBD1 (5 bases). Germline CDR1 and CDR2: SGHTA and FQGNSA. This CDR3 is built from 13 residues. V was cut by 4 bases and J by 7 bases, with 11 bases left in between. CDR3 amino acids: CASSYGGGQPQHF. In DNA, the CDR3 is TGTGCCAGCAGCTACGGGGGAGGACAGCCCCAGCATTTT.

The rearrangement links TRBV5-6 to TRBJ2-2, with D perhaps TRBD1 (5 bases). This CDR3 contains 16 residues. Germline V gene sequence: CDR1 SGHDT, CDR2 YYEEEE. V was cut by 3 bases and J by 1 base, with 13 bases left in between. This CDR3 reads CASSSTGIWNTGELFF. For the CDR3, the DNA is TGTGCCAGCAGCTCTACAGGCATATGGAACACCGGGGAGCTGTTTTTT.

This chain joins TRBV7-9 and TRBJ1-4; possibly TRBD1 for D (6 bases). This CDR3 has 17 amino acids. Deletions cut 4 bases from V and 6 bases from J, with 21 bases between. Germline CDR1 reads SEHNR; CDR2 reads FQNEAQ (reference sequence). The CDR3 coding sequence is TGTGCCAGCAGCTGCCGGGACACGCCTTGTCGTGATGAAAAACTGTTTTTT. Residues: CASSCRDTPCRDEKLFF.

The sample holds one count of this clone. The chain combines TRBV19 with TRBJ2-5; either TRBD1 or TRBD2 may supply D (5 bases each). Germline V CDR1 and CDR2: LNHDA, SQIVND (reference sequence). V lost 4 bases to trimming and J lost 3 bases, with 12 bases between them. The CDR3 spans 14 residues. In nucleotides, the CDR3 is TGTGCCAGTAGTACCCCCGGGACGGAAGAGACCCAGTACTTC. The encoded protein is CASSTPGTEETQYF.

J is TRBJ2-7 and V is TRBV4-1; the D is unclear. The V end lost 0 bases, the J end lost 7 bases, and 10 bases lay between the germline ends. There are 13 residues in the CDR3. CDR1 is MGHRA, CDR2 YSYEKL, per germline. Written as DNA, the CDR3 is TGCGCCAGCAGCCAAGATCTCTCCGGAGAGCAGTACTTC. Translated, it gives CASSQDLSGEQYF.

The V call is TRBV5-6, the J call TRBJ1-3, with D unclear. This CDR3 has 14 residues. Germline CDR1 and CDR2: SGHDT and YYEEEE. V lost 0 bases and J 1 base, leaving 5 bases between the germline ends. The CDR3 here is CASSLDQSGNTIYF. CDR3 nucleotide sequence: TGTGCCAGCAGCTTGGACCAGTCTGGAAACACCATATATTTT.

This CDR3 is CASSLGGTYEQYF. Written as DNA, the CDR3 is TGTGCCAGCAGTCTAGGGGGGACCTACGAGCAGTACTTC. The genes are TRBV5-4 and TRBJ2-7, with D possibly called TRBD1 or TRBD2 (6 bases each). Trimming left V 5 bases short and J 2 bases short, with 11 bases between. The CDR3 is 13 residues long. Germline loops: CDR1 SGHNT, CDR2 YYREEE (reference sequence). The full variable domain, in which reference TRBV5-4 and TRBJ2-7 provide the parts outside the CDR3, is ETGVTQSPTHLIKTRGQQVTLRCSSQSGHNTVSWYQQALGQGPQFIFQYYREEENGRGNFPPRFSGLQFPNYSSELNVNALELDDSALYLCASSLGGTYEQYFGPGTRLTVT.

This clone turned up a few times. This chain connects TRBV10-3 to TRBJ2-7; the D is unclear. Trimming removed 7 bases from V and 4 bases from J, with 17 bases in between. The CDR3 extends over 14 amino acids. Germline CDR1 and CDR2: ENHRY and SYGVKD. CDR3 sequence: CAITEDLLGYEQYF. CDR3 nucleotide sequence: TGTGCCATCACCGAGGACCTACTGGGTTACGAGCAGTACTTC.

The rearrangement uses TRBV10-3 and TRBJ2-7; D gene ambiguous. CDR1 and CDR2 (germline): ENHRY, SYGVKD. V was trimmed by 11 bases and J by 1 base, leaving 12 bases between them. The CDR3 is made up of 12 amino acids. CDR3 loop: CAASTGSYEQYF. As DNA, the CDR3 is TGTGCCGCCTCGACTGGGTCCTACGAGCAGTACTTC.

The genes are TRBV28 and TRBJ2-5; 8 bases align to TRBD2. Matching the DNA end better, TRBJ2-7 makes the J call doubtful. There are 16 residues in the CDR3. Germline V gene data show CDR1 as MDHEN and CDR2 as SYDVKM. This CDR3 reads CASSQGASGYSYEQYF. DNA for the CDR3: TGTGCCAGCAGCCAAGGGGCTAGCGGGTACTCCTACGAGCAGTACTTC.

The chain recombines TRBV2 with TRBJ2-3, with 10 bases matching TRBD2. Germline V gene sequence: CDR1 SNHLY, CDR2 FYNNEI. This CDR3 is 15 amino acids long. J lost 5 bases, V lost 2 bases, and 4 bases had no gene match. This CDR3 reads CASSELWTSGDTQYF. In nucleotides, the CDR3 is TGTGCCAGCAGTGAATTATGGACTAGCGGAGATACGCAGTATTTT.

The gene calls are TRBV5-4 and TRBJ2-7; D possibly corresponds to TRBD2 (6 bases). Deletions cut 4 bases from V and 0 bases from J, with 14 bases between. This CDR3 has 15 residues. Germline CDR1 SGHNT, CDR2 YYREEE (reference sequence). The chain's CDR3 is CASSATGLSSYEQYF. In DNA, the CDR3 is TGTGCCAGCAGCGCGACGGGACTCAGCTCCTACGAGCAGTACTTC. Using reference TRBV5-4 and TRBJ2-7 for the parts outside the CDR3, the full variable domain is ETGVTQSPTHLIKTRGQQVTLRCSSQSGHNTVSWYQQALGQGPQFIFQYYREEENGRGNFPPRFSGLQFPNYSSELNVNALELDDSALYLCASSATGLSSYEQYFGPGTRLTVT.

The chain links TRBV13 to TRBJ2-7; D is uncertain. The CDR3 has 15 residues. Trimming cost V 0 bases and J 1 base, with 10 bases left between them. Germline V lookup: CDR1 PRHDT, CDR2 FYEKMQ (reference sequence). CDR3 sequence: CASSLGPDGSYEQYF. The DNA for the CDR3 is TGTGCCAGCAGCTTAGGCCCGGACGGATCCTACGAGCAGTACTTC.

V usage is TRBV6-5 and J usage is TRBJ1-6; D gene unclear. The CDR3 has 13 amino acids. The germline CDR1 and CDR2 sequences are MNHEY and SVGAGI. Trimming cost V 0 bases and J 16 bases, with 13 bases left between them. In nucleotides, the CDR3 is TGTGCCAGCAGTTACTCGAGTATAGCCGCACTCCACTTT. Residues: CASSYSSIAALHF.

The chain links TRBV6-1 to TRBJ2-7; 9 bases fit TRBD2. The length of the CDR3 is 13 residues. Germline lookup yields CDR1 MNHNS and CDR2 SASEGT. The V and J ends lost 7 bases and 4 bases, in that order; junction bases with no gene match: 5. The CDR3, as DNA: TGTGCCAGCAAATTAAGCGGGAGGTACGAGCAGTACTTC. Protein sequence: CASKLSGRYEQYF.

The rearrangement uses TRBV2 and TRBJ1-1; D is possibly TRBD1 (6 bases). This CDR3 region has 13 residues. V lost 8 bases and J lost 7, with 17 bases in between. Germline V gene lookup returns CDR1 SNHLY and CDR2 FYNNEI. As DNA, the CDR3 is TGTGCCAGCCCTCCGGGACAAGGAAGTGAAGCTTTCTTT. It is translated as CASPPGQGSEAFF.

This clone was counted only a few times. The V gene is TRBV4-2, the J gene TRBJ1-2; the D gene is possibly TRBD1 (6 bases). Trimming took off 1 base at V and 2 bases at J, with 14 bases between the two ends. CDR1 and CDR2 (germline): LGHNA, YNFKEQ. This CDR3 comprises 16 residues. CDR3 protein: CASSQGPGGGNYGYTF. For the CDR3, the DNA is TGTGCCAGCAGCCAAGGCCCGGGCGGGGGCAACTATGGCTACACCTTC.